A selection of T cell receptor beta chains follows, all from one sample in a study of response to subunit inactivated influenza vaccine. TCRdb independently ran MiXCR on the RT-PCR reads; one entry per CDR3 protein. The table has hundreds of thousands of distinct CDR3 sequences, over 9% seen once. The sample was also linked to a second study, of T cells expressing NK-cell markers.

The starting material was PBMCs from blood, obtained on the day of vaccination. The receptors come from a man between 50 and 59 years old who received an inactivated influenza vaccine. The CDR3 runs from the conserved cysteine through the conserved F or W. The order of the fields is V gene, J gene, clone size, CDR3 length, D gene, CDR3 protein, CDR3 DNA. The D gene is left open where the match is weak. A clone size is listed for some rows: how often the clone was seen (once, few, many), or a class if it is expanded.

v_call: TRBV6-2/TRBV6-3
j_call: TRBJ1-5
clone_size: many
cdr3_length: 14
d_call: -
cdr3_aa: CASSNPGTLGPQHF
cdr3_nt: TGTGCCAGCAGTAACCCCGGGACCCTGGGGCCCCAGCATTTT

v_call: TRBV7-6
j_call: TRBJ1-1
clone_size: -
cdr3_length: 14
d_call: TRBD1
cdr3_aa: CAVTKGTANTEAFF
cdr3_nt: TGTGCCGTAACCAAGGGGACAGCCAACACTGAAGCTTTCTTT

v_call: TRBV7-8
j_call: TRBJ2-7
clone_size: -
cdr3_length: 15
d_call: TRBD1
cdr3_aa: CASSFSGTDQVEQYF
cdr3_nt: TGTGCCAGCAGCTTTTCCGGGACAGACCAAGTCGAGCAGTACTTC

v_call: TRBV2
j_call: TRBJ1-1
clone_size: once
cdr3_length: 14
d_call: -
cdr3_aa: CASSGGRSNTEAFF
cdr3_nt: TGTGCCAGCAGTGGAGGCAGGTCGAACACTGAAGCTTTCTTT

v_call: TRBV20-1
j_call: TRBJ2-1
clone_size: many
cdr3_length: 14
d_call: TRBD2
cdr3_aa: CSANGVLADNEQFF
cdr3_nt: TGCAGTGCTAATGGGGTGCTAGCGGACAATGAGCAGTTCTTC

v_call: TRBV14
j_call: TRBJ2-1
clone_size: few
cdr3_length: 16
d_call: -
cdr3_aa: CASSTLGAGRNNEQFF
cdr3_nt: TGTGCCAGCAGCACCCTAGGGGCAGGAAGAAACAATGAGCAGTTCTTC

v_call: TRBV5-1
j_call: TRBJ2-3
clone_size: -
cdr3_length: 15
d_call: TRBD2
cdr3_aa: CASSSAGGTTDTQYF
cdr3_nt: TGCGCCAGCAGCTCCGCCGGGGGGACCACAGATACGCAGTATTTT

v_call: TRBV21-1
j_call: TRBJ2-7
clone_size: once
cdr3_length: 18
d_call: -
cdr3_aa: CASSNGLAGGTYSYEQYF
cdr3_nt: TGTGCCAGCAGTAATGGACTAGCGGGAGGGACTTACTCCTACGAGCAGTACTTC

v_call: TRBV2
j_call: TRBJ1-5
clone_size: few
cdr3_length: 16
d_call: -
cdr3_aa: CASSMGGGYSNQPQHF
cdr3_nt: TGTGCCAGCTCCATGGGAGGAGGGTATAGCAATCAGCCCCAGCATTTT

v_call: TRBV2
j_call: TRBJ2-5
clone_size: -
cdr3_length: 13
d_call: TRBD1
cdr3_aa: CASSLQGIKTQYF
cdr3_nt: TGTGCCAGCAGTCTACAGGGGATAAAGACCCAGTACTTC

v_call: TRBV28
j_call: TRBJ2-1
clone_size: few
cdr3_length: 16
d_call: -
cdr3_aa: CASSDNSGGTYNEQFF
cdr3_nt: TGTGCCAGCAGCGATAATTCAGGGGGGACCTACAATGAGCAGTTCTTC

v_call: TRBV15
j_call: TRBJ1-4
clone_size: -
cdr3_length: 15
d_call: TRBD1
cdr3_aa: CATSRGDRQNEKLFF
cdr3_nt: TGTGCCACCAGCAGAGGGGACAGACAGAATGAAAAACTGTTTTTT

v_call: TRBV2
j_call: TRBJ1-2
clone_size: -
cdr3_length: 12
d_call: -
cdr3_aa: CASSAGFGGYTF
cdr3_nt: TGTGCCAGCAGTGCGGGGTTCGGTGGCTACACCTTC

v_call: TRBV5-1
j_call: TRBJ2-7
clone_size: -
cdr3_length: 20
d_call: TRBD2
cdr3_aa: CASSLGVSPGLAGGHNEQYF
cdr3_nt: TGCGCCAGCAGCTTGGGCGTTTCGCCGGGACTAGCGGGAGGTCACAACGAGCAGTACTTC

v_call: TRBV11-2
j_call: TRBJ2-5
clone_size: -
cdr3_length: 15
d_call: -
cdr3_aa: CASSLVGFGEETQYF
cdr3_nt: TGTGCCAGCAGCTTAGTGGGTTTCGGGGAGGAGACCCAGTACTTC

v_call: TRBV3-1
j_call: TRBJ2-3
clone_size: many
cdr3_length: 14
d_call: -
cdr3_aa: CASSVDSYTDTQYF
cdr3_nt: TGTGCCAGCAGCGTGGACAGCTACACAGATACGCAGTATTTT

v_call: TRBV20-1
j_call: TRBJ1-2
clone_size: few
cdr3_length: 13
d_call: -
cdr3_aa: CSARDTSNYGYTF
cdr3_nt: TGCAGTGCTAGAGATACCTCTAACTATGGCTACACCTTC

v_call: TRBV28
j_call: TRBJ2-5
clone_size: few
cdr3_length: 15
d_call: TRBD2
cdr3_aa: CASSFLAGVQETQYF
cdr3_nt: TGTGCCAGCAGTTTTCTAGCGGGAGTACAAGAGACCCAGTACTTC

v_call: TRBV9
j_call: TRBJ1-6
clone_size: many
cdr3_length: 14
d_call: -
cdr3_aa: CASGPAEANSPLHF
cdr3_nt: TGTGCCAGCGGTCCTGCTGAGGCTAATTCACCCCTCCACTTT

v_call: TRBV9
j_call: TRBJ1-6
clone_size: few
cdr3_length: 16
d_call: -
cdr3_aa: CASSVGAASYNSPLHF
cdr3_nt: TGTGCCAGCAGCGTAGGGGCCGCCTCGTATAATTCACCCCTCCACTTT

v_call: TRBV7-3
j_call: TRBJ1-1
clone_size: many
cdr3_length: 13
d_call: -
cdr3_aa: CASSRRTPGKAFF
cdr3_nt: TGTGCCAGCAGCCGTAGGACTCCAGGAAAAGCTTTCTTT

v_call: TRBV11-2
j_call: TRBJ2-7
clone_size: many
cdr3_length: 15
d_call: -
cdr3_aa: CASGEGVTNSYEQYF
cdr3_nt: TGTGCCAGCGGGGAGGGGGTGACTAATTCCTACGAGCAGTACTTC

v_call: TRBV6-2/TRBV6-3
j_call: TRBJ2-1
clone_size: -
cdr3_length: 15
d_call: -
cdr3_aa: CASSYLGQDYNEQFF
cdr3_nt: TGTGCCAGCAGTTACCTGGGACAAGACTACAATGAGCAGTTCTTC

v_call: TRBV20-1
j_call: TRBJ2-7
clone_size: few
cdr3_length: 13
d_call: -
cdr3_aa: CSAISRKNYEQYF
cdr3_nt: TGCAGTGCTATCTCCCGGAAGAACTACGAGCAGTACTTC

v_call: TRBV27
j_call: TRBJ2-3
clone_size: -
cdr3_length: 14
d_call: TRBD2
cdr3_aa: CASSFRGGEYTQYF
cdr3_nt: TGTGCCAGCAGTTTCCGGGGGGGCGAGTATACGCAGTATTTC

v_call: TRBV27
j_call: TRBJ2-5
clone_size: -
cdr3_length: 16
d_call: -
cdr3_aa: CASTKTGKWAPETQYF
cdr3_nt: TGTGCCAGCACTAAGACGGGGAAGTGGGCCCCAGAGACCCAGTACTTC

v_call: TRBV12-3/TRBV12-4
j_call: TRBJ2-7
clone_size: few
cdr3_length: 14
d_call: -
cdr3_aa: CASSLALSRSEQYF
cdr3_nt: TGTGCCAGCAGTTTAGCGTTAAGCCGCAGCGAGCAGTACTTC

v_call: TRBV2
j_call: TRBJ2-1
clone_size: -
cdr3_length: 16
d_call: -
cdr3_aa: CASSELGLSSYNEQFF
cdr3_nt: TGTGCCAGCAGTGAGTTGGGCCTAAGCTCCTACAATGAGCAGTTCTTC

v_call: TRBV3-1
j_call: TRBJ2-5
clone_size: few
cdr3_length: 15
d_call: TRBD2
cdr3_aa: CASSYSLAGGETQYF
cdr3_nt: TGTGCCAGCAGCTACAGTCTAGCGGGAGGGGAGACCCAGTACTTC

v_call: TRBV6-2/TRBV6-3
j_call: TRBJ1-1
clone_size: few
cdr3_length: 14
d_call: -
cdr3_aa: CASSRTGKRTEAFF
cdr3_nt: TGTGCCAGCAGTCGAACAGGGAAACGCACTGAAGCTTTCTTT

v_call: TRBV14
j_call: TRBJ2-5
clone_size: few
cdr3_length: 12
d_call: -
cdr3_aa: CASSSADGTQYF
cdr3_nt: TGTGCCAGCAGCTCCGCCGACGGGACCCAGTACTTC

v_call: TRBV5-1
j_call: TRBJ2-7
clone_size: -
cdr3_length: 18
d_call: TRBD2
cdr3_aa: CASSLWTSGRDLSYEQYF
cdr3_nt: TGCGCCAGCAGCTTGTGGACTAGCGGGAGGGACCTCTCCTACGAGCAGTACTTC